The text below deals with one TCR beta chain. Its antigen is unknown. One junction end disagrees with the germline gene, perhaps due to a read error. Then a second PCR, running roughly 7 to 11 cycles, was carried out with a sample-barcoded 5' primer and a J-beta primer mix. A tag from a template-switch adaptor with 12 random nucleotides marked each cDNA molecule. Sequencing of every sample gave 2.5 million or more CDR3-containing paired-end reads. TCRdb recomputed calls from the 5' RACE reads with MiXCR, one row per CDR3 protein. In the table there are some 640,000 distinct CDR3 sequences, roughly 49% of which are singletons. Germline V lookup: CDR1 SGHTA, CDR2 FQGNSA. The CDR3 runs 14 residues. The data were taken from a study of blood T cells in healthy people across ages. Study-wide results and caveats: One million T cells yielded diversity estimates that were considered underestimates.

Sequenced sample: blood. The source is a woman aged 55-70 years in good health. The rearrangement joins TRBV7-2 to TRBJ2-7; D gene unclear. CDR3 amino acids: CASSPNWNSYEQYF. The CDR3 DNA sequence: TGTGCCAGCAGCCCCAATTGGAACTCCTATGAGCAGTACTTC.